Sequencing of this TCR beta chain was carried out in a study of control samples from healthy donors and cancer patients. Clones were read by immunoSEQ multiplex PCR, and TCRdb kept only the in-frame ones, dropping some. The table shows approximately 46,000 clones, with more than 70% occurring only once. CDR1 SGHTA and CDR2 FQGTGA come from the germline V gene. V lost 0 bases to trimming and J lost 10 bases, with 7 bases between them. The CDR3 loop spans 13 amino acids. V is TRBV7-3 and J is TRBJ1-6; D is unresolved. The sequence came from a woman in her fifties or sixties with lung cancer. The sequenced material came from PBMCs. In DNA, the CDR3 is TGTGCCAGCAGCTTAACGGGCAGATCACCCCTCCACTTT. Translated: CASSLTGRSPLHF.